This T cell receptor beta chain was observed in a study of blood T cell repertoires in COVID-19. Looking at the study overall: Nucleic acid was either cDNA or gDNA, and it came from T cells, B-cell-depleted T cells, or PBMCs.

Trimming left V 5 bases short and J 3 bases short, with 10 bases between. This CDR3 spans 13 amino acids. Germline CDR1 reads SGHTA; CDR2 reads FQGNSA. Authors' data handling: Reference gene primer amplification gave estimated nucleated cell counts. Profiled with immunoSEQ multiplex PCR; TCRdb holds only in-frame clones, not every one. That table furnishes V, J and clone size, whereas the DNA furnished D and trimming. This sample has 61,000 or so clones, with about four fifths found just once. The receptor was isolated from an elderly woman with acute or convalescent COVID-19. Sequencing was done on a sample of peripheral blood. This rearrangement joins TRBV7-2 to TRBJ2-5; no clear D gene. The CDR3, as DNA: TGTGCCAGCAGCCCGAGGCCCAAAGAGACCCAGTACTTC. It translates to CASSPRPKETQYF.